A single sample is the source of the 14 T cell receptor beta chains below, sequenced in a study of spatial heterogeneity in lung cancer (dated by TCRdb to the late 2010s). The research as a whole found: The tumor nonsynonymous mutation count correlated with the number of expanded alpha and beta TCRs within the tumor.

Their cognate antigens are unknown. What this sample's time point label stands for: sample taken at primary tumor resection. To prepare the library, 5' RACE was applied. Instrument used: NextSeq 500. The public reads were reprocessed in TCRdb via fastp at Q25 and MiXCR, keeping in-frame beta chains. Every CDR3 protein is listed once, alongside the most common genes and DNA of its rows. The sample table contains approximately 1,100 distinct CDR3 sequences; only one count was recorded for around 26% of them. The ten top clones hold 20% of the sample. The sequences come from lung tumor tissue, collected at surgery. Receptors originate from a male donor with early-stage non-small cell lung cancer.

Relative to its sample, this clonotype is medium-sized (0.01 to 0.1%). The chain combines TRBV4-3 with TRBJ2-3; D is perhaps TRBD2 (5 bases). V was shortened by 0 bases and J by 10 bases, with 11 bases between the two germline ends. The CDR3 extends over 13 amino acids. The germline gives CDR1 LGHNA, CDR2 YSLEER. In DNA form, the CDR3 reads TGCGCCAGCAGCCAAGATCTCAGCGGCCCGCAGTATTTT. The encoded protein is CASSQDLSGPQYF.

The chain is built from TRBV30 and TRBJ2-7; 9 positions agree with TRBD1. Losses at the gene ends were 0 bases for V and 5 bases for J; bases not matched to a gene: 5. Germline V lookup: CDR1 GTSNPN, CDR2 SVGIG (reference sequence). This CDR3 is 14 amino acids long. The CDR3 sequence: CAWSVLGTGNEQYF. CDR3 coding DNA: TGTGCCTGGAGTGTACTCGGGACAGGGAACGAGCAGTACTTC.

Relative to its sample, this clonotype is medium-sized. The gene calls are TRBV28 and TRBJ2-7; D is uncertain. The CDR3 contains 14 residues. Germline V CDR1 and CDR2: MDHEN, SYDVKM. Trimming cost V 2 bases and J 6 bases, with 14 bases left between them. The CDR3 loop is CASSLELGFSEQYF. CDR3 sequence (DNA): TGTGCCAGCAGTTTAGAACTCGGATTCAGCGAGCAGTACTTC.

In its sample, this clonotype ranks as medium-sized. The chain couples TRBV7-2 to TRBJ2-2; tentatively, D is TRBD2 (5 bases). CDR3 length: 17 residues. V was pared by 5 bases and J by 1 base, with 17 bases between. Looked up from germline, CDR1 is SGHTA and CDR2 is FQGNSA. CDR3 nucleotides: TGTGCCAGCAGCCCCCGGGTGAGAAGCGGGAACACCGGGGAGCTGTTTTTT. It encodes CASSPRVRSGNTGELFF.

The V call is TRBV10-3, the J call TRBJ1-1; tentative D call: TRBD1 (6 bases). The CDR3 length is 14 residues. Germline CDR1 and CDR2: ENHRY and SYGVKD. V was clipped by 2 bases and J by 8 bases, with 15 bases between them. The CDR3 DNA sequence: TGTGCCATCAGTGAGAGGGTTACCGGGACAGAAGCTTTCTTT. This gives the protein CAISERVTGTEAFF.

This rearrangement joins TRBV5-1 to TRBJ2-1, with 7 bases aligning to TRBD2. The ends lost 0 bases at V and 8 bases at J; junction bases unmatched: 11. This CDR3 comprises 16 residues. Germline loops: CDR1 SGHRS, CDR2 YFSETQ. In nucleotides, the CDR3 is TGCGCCAGCAGCTTGGTTCTAGCGGCCAACCGGGATGAGCAGTTCTTC. It codes for CASSLVLAANRDEQFF.

V gene TRBV6-5 combines with J gene TRBJ1-2, with 9 bases that match TRBD1. The CDR3 is 13 residues long. The ends lost 5 bases at V and 7 bases at J; junction bases unmatched: 5. Germline V lookup: CDR1 MNHEY, CDR2 SVGAGI. The CDR3 DNA follows: TGTGCCAGCAGTCAGGGACAGGGTCTTGGCTACACCTTC. Its translation: CASSQGQGLGYTF.

This clonotype occurred a few times. V and J are TRBV7-2 and TRBJ1-1, with 7 bases aligning to TRBD1. The trim removed 0 bases at V and 5 bases at J, leaving 6 bases unmatched. CDR1 and CDR2 (germline): SGHTA, FQGNSA. This CDR3 is built from 15 residues. As DNA, the CDR3 is TGTGCCAGCAGCTTAGCGCGCAGGGGGGGGACTGAAGCTTTCTTT. As protein: CASSLARRGGTEAFF. Filled out from reference TRBV7-2 and TRBJ1-1, the complete variable domain reads GAGVSQSPSNKVTEKGKDVELRCDPISGHTALYWYRQSLGQGLEFLIYFQGNSAPDKSGLPSDRFSAERTGGSVSTLTIQRTQQEDSAVYLCASSLARRGGTEAFFGQGTRLTVV.

The V gene is TRBV19, the J gene TRBJ2-6; D perhaps matches TRBD2 (5 bases). The CDR3 is 19 residues long. V was shortened by 2 bases and J by 4 bases, with 21 bases between the two germline ends. The germline V gene encodes CDR1 LNHDA and CDR2 SQIVND (reference sequence). The CDR3 nucleotides read TGTGCCAGTAGTATACCCGGGGAAAGCCAACCCCAGGGGGCCAACGTCCTGACTTTC. Its protein is CASSIPGESQPQGANVLTF.

This clonotype is judged large. The rearrangement links TRBV28 to TRBJ2-7, with no clear D. CDR3 size: 12 residues. Germline V gene lookup returns CDR1 MDHEN and CDR2 SYDVKM. V was cut by 4 bases and J by 5 bases, with 9 bases left in between. The CDR3 region is CASSSTWHEQYF. The CDR3 nucleotides read TGTGCCAGCAGTTCCACCTGGCACGAGCAGTACTTC.

This clonotype was recorded only once. The chain carries TRBV9 and TRBJ2-5; 8 positions agree with TRBD2. The CDR3 extends over 16 amino acids. V lost 0 bases to trimming and J lost 5 bases; unmatched junction nucleotides: 9. The germline gives CDR1 SGDLS, CDR2 YYNGEE. CDR3 bases: TGTGCCAGCAGCGTAGACTCCCGGGGGGGCCGGGAGACCCAGTACTTC. Protein product: CASSVDSRGGRETQYF.

The V gene is TRBV20-1, the J gene TRBJ2-7; no clear D gene. Trimming pared 3 bases from V and 2 bases from J, leaving 5 bases between. Germline V gene lookup returns CDR1 DFQATT and CDR2 SNEGSKA (reference sequence). This CDR3 comprises 11 residues. CDR3 in DNA: TGCAGTGCTAGCAGTCCCTACGAGCAGTACTTC. Amino acid sequence: CSASSPYEQYF.

This clonotype was picked up many times. The CDR3, as DNA: TGCGCCAGCAGCTTTCCCACCGGAGGAGATACGCAGTATTTT. Residues: CASSFPTGGDTQYF. J is TRBJ2-3 and V is TRBV5-1, with D possibly being TRBD2 (5 bases). This CDR3 region has 14 residues. Trimming removed 2 bases from V and 5 bases from J, with 12 bases in between. Germline loops: CDR1 SGHRS, CDR2 YFSETQ.

The chain has TRBV20-1 and TRBJ1-4, with TRBD1 matching 7 bases. This CDR3 is 12 amino acids long. Trimming at V came to 4 bases and at J to 7 bases, leaving 3 bases not matched to a gene. Germline V gene sequence: CDR1 DFQATT, CDR2 SNEGSKA (reference sequence). CDR3 coding DNA: TGCAGTGCTAATCCAGGGGGTGAAAAACTGTTTTTT. Protein sequence: CSANPGGEKLFF.